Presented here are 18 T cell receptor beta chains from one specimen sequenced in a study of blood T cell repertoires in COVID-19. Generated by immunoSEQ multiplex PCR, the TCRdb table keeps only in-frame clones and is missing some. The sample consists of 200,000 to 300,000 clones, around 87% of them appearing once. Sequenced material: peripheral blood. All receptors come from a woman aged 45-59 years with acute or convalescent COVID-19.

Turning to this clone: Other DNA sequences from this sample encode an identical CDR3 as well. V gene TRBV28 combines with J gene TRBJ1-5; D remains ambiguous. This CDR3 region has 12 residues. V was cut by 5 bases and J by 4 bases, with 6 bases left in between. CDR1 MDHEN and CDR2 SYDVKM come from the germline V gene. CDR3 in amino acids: CASSLLNQPQHF. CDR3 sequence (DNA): TGTGCCAGCAGTCTCCTGAATCAGCCCCAGCATTTT. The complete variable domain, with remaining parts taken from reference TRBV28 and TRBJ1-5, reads DVKVTQSSRYLVKRTGEKVFLECVQDMDHENMFWYRQDPGLGLRLIYFSYDVKMKEKGDIPEGYSVSREKKERFSLILESASTNQTSMYLCASSLLNQPQHFGDGTRLSIL.

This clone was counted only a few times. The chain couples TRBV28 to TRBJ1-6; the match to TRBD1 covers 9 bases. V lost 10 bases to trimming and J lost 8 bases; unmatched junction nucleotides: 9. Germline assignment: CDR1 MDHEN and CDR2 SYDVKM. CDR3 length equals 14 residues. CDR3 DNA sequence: TGTGCCACCCTTCGAGGGACAGGGCATTCACCCCTCCACTTT. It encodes CATLRGTGHSPLHF.

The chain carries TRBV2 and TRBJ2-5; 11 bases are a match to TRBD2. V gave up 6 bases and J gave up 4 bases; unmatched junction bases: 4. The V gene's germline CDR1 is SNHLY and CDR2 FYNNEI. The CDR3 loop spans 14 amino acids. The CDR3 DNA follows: TGTGCCAGCAGAACCGGGACTAGCGGAGAGACCCAGTACTTC. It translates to CASRTGTSGETQYF.

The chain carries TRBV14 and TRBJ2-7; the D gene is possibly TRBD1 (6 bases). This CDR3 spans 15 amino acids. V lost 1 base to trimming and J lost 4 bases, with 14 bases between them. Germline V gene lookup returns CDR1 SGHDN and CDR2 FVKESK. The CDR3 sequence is CASSQGLGARYEQYF. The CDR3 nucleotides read TGTGCCAGCAGCCAAGGACTGGGGGCGCGATACGAGCAGTACTTC. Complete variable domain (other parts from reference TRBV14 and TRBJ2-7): EAGVTQFPSHSVIEKGQTVTLRCDPISGHDNLYWYRRVMGKEIKFLLHFVKESKQDESGMPNNRFLAERTGGTYSTLKVQPAELEDSGVYFCASSQGLGARYEQYFGPGTRLTVT.

CDR3 DNA: TGTGCCAGCAGCTCCCCGGGGTACGGTCCGTTCTTC. Its translation is CASSSPGYGPFF. The chain links TRBV11-2 to TRBJ2-1; a possible D gene is TRBD2 (5 bases). This CDR3 contains 12 residues. V lost 4 bases and J 15 bases, leaving 16 bases between the germline ends. CDR1 is SGHAT, CDR2 FQNNGV, per germline.

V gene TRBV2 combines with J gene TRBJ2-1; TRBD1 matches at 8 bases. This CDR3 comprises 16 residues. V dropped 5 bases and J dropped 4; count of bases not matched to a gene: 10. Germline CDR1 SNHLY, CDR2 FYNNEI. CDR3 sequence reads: CASSRTGKPLYNEQFF. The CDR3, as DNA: TGTGCCAGCAGTCGGACAGGGAAGCCGTTGTACAATGAGCAGTTCTTC.

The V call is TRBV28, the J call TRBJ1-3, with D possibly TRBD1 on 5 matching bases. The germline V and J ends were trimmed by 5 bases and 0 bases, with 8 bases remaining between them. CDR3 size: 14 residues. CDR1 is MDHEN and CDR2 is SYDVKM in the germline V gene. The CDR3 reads CASSAQGSGNTIYF. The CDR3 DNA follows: TGTGCCAGCAGTGCTCAGGGCTCTGGAAACACCATATATTTT.

CDR3 coding DNA: TGTGCCAGCAGGGGTGAGCCGGGACGGGGACAGTACGAGCAGTACTTC. Amino acid sequence: CASRGEPGRGQYEQYF. The chain couples TRBV11-1 to TRBJ2-7, with 7 bases matching TRBD1. The CDR3 runs to 16 residues. The germline CDR1 and CDR2 sequences are SGHAT and FQDESV (reference sequence). V shed 6 bases and J 4 bases; nucleotides not matched to a gene: 15.

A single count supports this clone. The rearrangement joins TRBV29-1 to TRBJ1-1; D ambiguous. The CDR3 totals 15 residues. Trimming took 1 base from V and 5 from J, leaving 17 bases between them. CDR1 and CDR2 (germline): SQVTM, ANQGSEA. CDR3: CSVEVLGRRLTEAFF. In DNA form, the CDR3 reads TGCAGCGTTGAAGTACTGGGGAGGCGGTTAACTGAAGCTTTCTTT.

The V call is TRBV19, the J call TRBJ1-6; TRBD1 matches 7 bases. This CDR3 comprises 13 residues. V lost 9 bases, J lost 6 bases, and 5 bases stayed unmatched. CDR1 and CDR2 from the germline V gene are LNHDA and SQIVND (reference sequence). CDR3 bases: TGTGCCAGCGGTACAGGGGTTAATTCACCCCTCCACTTT. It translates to CASGTGVNSPLHF.

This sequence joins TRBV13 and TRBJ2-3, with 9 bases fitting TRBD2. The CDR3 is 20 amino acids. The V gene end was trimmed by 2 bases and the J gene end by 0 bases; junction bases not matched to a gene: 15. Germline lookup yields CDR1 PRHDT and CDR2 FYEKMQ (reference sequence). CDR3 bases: TGTGCCAGCAGCTTATGGGAAGGGGTTAGCGGGAGCTGGAGCACAGATACGCAGTATTTT. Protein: CASSLWEGVSGSWSTDTQYF.

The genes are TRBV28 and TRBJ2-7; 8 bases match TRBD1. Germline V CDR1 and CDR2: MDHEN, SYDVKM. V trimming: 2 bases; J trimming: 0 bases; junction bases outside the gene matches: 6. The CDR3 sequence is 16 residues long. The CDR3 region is CASSLTFDRGSYEQYF. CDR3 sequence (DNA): TGTGCCAGCAGTTTAACTTTTGACAGGGGCTCCTACGAGCAGTACTTC.

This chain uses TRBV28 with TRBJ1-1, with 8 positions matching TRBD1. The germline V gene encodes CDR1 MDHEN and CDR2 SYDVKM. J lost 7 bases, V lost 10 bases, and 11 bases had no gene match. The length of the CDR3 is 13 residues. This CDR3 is CATIQGDIGEAFF. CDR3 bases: TGTGCCACCATACAGGGGGATATTGGTGAAGCTTTCTTT. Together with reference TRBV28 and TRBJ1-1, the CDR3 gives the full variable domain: DVKVTQSSRYLVKRTGEKVFLECVQDMDHENMFWYRQDPGLGLRLIYFSYDVKMKEKGDIPEGYSVSREKKERFSLILESASTNQTSMYLCATIQGDIGEAFFGQGTRLTVV.

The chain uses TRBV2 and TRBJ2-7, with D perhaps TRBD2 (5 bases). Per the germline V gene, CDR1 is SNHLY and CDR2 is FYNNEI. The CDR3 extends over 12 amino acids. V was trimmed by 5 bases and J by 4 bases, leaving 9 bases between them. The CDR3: CASSWTSYEQYF. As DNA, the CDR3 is TGTGCCAGCAGTTGGACTTCGTACGAGCAGTACTTC.

Here the CDR3 reads CASSISGTGDSPLHF. CDR3 sequence (DNA): TGTGCCAGTAGTATATCGGGGACAGGGGATTCACCCCTCCACTTT. The chain carries TRBV19 and TRBJ1-6, with TRBD1 identical over 10 bases. Germline V lookup: CDR1 LNHDA, CDR2 SQIVND (reference sequence). The CDR3 is 15 residues long. With 2 bases clipped from V and 8 bases from J, the junction kept 3 bases outside the gene matches. Combining the CDR3 with reference TRBV19 and TRBJ1-6 gives the whole variable domain DGGITQSPKYLFRKEGQNVTLSCEQNLNHDAMYWYRQDPGQGLRLIYYSQIVNDFQKGDIAEGYSVSREKKESFPLTVTSAQKNPTAFYLCASSISGTGDSPLHFGNGTRLTVT.

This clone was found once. CDR3 DNA: TGTGCCAGCACAGGGCTAGGCAATCAGCCCCAGCATTTT. It encodes CASTGLGNQPQHF. The chain has TRBV28 and TRBJ1-5; tentative D call: TRBD1 (5 bases). The CDR3 sequence is 13 residues long. Germline-derived CDR1 and CDR2 are MDHEN and SYDVKM. Trimming took off 7 bases at V and 2 bases at J, with 9 bases between the two ends.

For the CDR3, the DNA is TGTGCCAGCAGCCAGGACTTAAGCGAGCAGTACTTC. It encodes CASSQDLSEQYF. This rearrangement joins TRBV3-1 (or the pseudogene TRBV3-2) to TRBJ2-7, with D possibly TRBD2 on 5 matching bases. The germline V and J ends were trimmed by 3 bases and 6 bases, with 9 bases remaining between them. This CDR3 is built from 12 residues. Germline values: CDR1 LGHDT, CDR2 YNNKEL (reference sequence).

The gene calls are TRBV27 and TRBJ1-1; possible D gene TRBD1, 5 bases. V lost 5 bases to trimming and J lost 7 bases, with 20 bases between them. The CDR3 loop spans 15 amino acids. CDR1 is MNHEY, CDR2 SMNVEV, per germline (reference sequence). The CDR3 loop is CASSPGGIYPHEAFF. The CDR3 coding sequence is TGTGCCAGCAGTCCCGGGGGGATCTACCCCCATGAAGCTTTCTTT.